This T cell receptor (beta chain) was identified during a study of PD-1 blockade in classical Hodgkin lymphoma. Overall study findings and caveats: Newly diagnosed patients were reported to exhibit reduced baseline TCR diversity relative to healthy donors.

Germline CDR1 and CDR2: MNHEY and SVGAGI. V was clipped by 5 bases and J by 5 bases, with 12 bases between them. This CDR3 is built from 13 residues. Stated time point: cycle 4 day 1 (C4D1), after five to seven weeks of nivolumab. Relapse after autologous stem cell transplantation occurred in every patient, and brentuximab vedotin exposure varied. Patients had relapsed/refractory classical Hodgkin lymphoma with complete response, partial response or progressive disease as best response. Concerning this clone: The antigen is not known.

Clones were sequenced by immunoSEQ multiplex PCR, and TCRdb holds only the in-frame ones, with some missing. The sample includes around 25,000 clones, approximately 88% seen only once; the top ten take around 20%. This clonotype originated in a human donor with classical Hodgkin lymphoma. The input for sequencing was peripheral blood mononuclear cells (PBMCs), taken before the fourth cycle of nivolumab. V is TRBV6-5 and J is TRBJ2-5; D is perhaps TRBD1 (6 bases). DNA of the CDR3: TGTGCCAGCAGTCCCCAGGGGTTGGAGACCCAGTACTTC. Its translation is CASSPQGLETQYF.